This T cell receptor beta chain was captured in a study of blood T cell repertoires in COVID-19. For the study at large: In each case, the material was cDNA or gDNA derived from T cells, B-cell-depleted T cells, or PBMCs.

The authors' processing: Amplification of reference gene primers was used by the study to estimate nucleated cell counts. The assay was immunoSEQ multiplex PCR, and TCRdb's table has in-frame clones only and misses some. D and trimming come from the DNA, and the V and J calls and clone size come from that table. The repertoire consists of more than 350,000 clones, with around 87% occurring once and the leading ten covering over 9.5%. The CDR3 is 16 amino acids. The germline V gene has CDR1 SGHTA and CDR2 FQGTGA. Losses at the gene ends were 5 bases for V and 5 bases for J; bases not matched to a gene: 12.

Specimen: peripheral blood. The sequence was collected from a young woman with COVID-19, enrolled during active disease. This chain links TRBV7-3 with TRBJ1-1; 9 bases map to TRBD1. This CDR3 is CASSAAPGQGNTEAFF. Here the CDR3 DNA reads TGTGCCAGCAGCGCTGCGCCGGGACAGGGTAATACTGAAGCTTTCTTT.